One sample yielded the 6 T cell receptor beta chains listed below, sequenced in a study of Ad26.COV2.S vaccination and SARS-CoV-2 variants. The assay was immunoSEQ multiplex PCR, and TCRdb's table has in-frame clones only and misses some. The sample contains 200,000 to 250,000 clones, approximately 90% of which appear only once. Specified treatment: around 19 received Ad26.COV2.S at low or high dose, single or two shots; about 5 received placebo; per-sample allocation not given. The study sampled participants on day 63 after the first vaccine or placebo injection. The sequencing used peripheral blood, collected in a trial of Ad26.COV2.S vaccine versus placebo. These TCRs come from a person between 18 and 60 years old who received the Ad26.COV2.S COVID-19 vaccine or a placebo.

This clone occurred a few times. The rearrangement joins TRBV6-2 or TRBV6-3 to TRBJ2-7, with 7 nucleotides matching TRBD1. V shed 5 bases and J 5 bases; nucleotides not matched to a gene: 9. This CDR3 spans 14 amino acids. CDR1 is MNHEY, CDR2 SVGEGT, per germline. The chain's CDR3 is CASSTFTGADEQYF. The CDR3 DNA reads as TGTGCCAGCAGTACCTTTACAGGGGCCGACGAGCAGTACTTC.

The chain links TRBV30 to TRBJ1-1, with TRBD1 matching 7 bases. Per germline, CDR1 GTSNPN and CDR2 SVGIG (reference sequence). This CDR3 is 15 amino acids long. V was pared by 4 bases and J by 4 bases, with 12 bases of the junction left unmatched. The CDR3 DNA reads as TGTGCCTGGACTTTTAGGGGCAGGGGGAGCACTGAAGCTTTCTTT. Protein product: CAWTFRGRGSTEAFF.

A single count supports this clone. The gene calls are TRBV18 and TRBJ2-7, with TRBD2 as a possible D gene (6 bases). V was shortened by 1 base and J by 3 bases, with 13 bases between the two germline ends. CDR1 is KGHSH, CDR2 LQKENI, per germline. This CDR3 region has 15 residues. This CDR3 reads CASSPRISGNYEQYF. The CDR3 coding sequence is TGTGCCAGCTCACCACGAATTAGCGGAAACTACGAGCAGTACTTC. Using reference TRBV18 and TRBJ2-7 for the parts outside the CDR3, the full variable domain is NAGVMQNPRHLVRRRGQEARLRCSPMKGHSHVYWYRQLPEEGLKFMVYLQKENIIDESGMPKERFSAEFPKEGPSILRIQQVVRGDSAAYFCASSPRISGNYEQYFGPGTRLTVT.

The chain carries TRBV12-3 or TRBV12-4 and TRBJ1-5, with D uncertain. This CDR3 region has 12 residues. V was cut by 2 bases and J by 11 bases, with 10 bases left in between. The CDR3 sequence is CASSLSGGAQHF. CDR3 coding DNA: TGTGCCAGCAGTTTATCGGGCGGGGCCCAGCATTTT.

This clone was picked up one time. The chain combines TRBV15 with TRBJ2-7; 8 nucleotides agree with TRBD1. The trim removed 0 bases at V and 0 bases at J, leaving 1 base unmatched. CDR3 length: 15 amino acids. From germline, CDR1 is LNHNV and CDR2 YYDKDF (reference sequence). The CDR3 loop reads CATSREQGASYEQYF. The CDR3 coding sequence is TGTGCCACCAGCAGAGAGCAGGGGGCCTCCTACGAGCAGTACTTC.

The sample holds a few counts of this clone. CDR3 sequence reads: CASPNGIPNYGYTF. The DNA for the CDR3 is TGTGCCAGCCCTAACGGCATCCCTAACTATGGCTACACCTTC. The chain employs TRBV28 and TRBJ1-2; D gene uncertain. Germline V gives CDR1 MDHEN, CDR2 SYDVKM. The V gene lost 8 bases and the J gene lost 0 bases, with 13 bases spanning the gap. This CDR3 has 14 residues.